Listed here are 6 T cell receptor beta chains from one sample, sequenced in a study of CXCR3-negative and CXCR3-positive naive CD8 T cells. UMI labels and 5' RACE were used to prepare the TRB cDNA libraries. TCRdb re-called the 5' RACE reads and catalogs CDR3 proteins one per entry, DNA excluded. The sample totals over 70,000 distinct CDR3 sequences. The specimen was naive CXCR3- CD8+ T cells from blood. Stated subset: CD45RO-CCR7+CD27+CD95- naive CD8+ T cells lacking CXCR3 (TNR3-). These receptors originate from a human donor in good health. Some clones in this sample may be carry-over from other donors' samples.

The V and J genes are TRBV7-6 and TRBJ2-2; TCRdb outputs TRBD1, but without DNA this stays unchecked. Germline CDR1 and CDR2: SGHVS and FNYEAQ. CDR3 length: 14 residues. The CDR3: CASGPGQNTGELFF.

The chain has TRBV20-1 and TRBJ2-7; TCRdb reports TRBD1, a call that lacks DNA to check it against. This CDR3 has 15 residues. Germline CDR1 reads DFQATT; CDR2 reads SNEGSKA (reference sequence). CDR3 sequence: CSARDFQGASYEQYF.

The rearrangement joins TRBV20-1 to TRBJ2-3; TCRdb's D gene call, TRBD1, goes unchecked for lack of DNA. CDR3 size: 14 residues. Germline values: CDR1 DFQATT, CDR2 SNEGSKA (reference sequence). This chain's CDR3 is CSARVRGDTDTQYF.

The gene calls are TRBV2 and TRBJ2-1; TCRdb calls TRBD2, which cannot be checked without DNA. The CDR3 spans 16 residues. Looked up from germline, CDR1 is SNHLY and CDR2 is FYNNEI. CDR3 region: CASREASGGQYNEQFF.

The chain has TRBV5-6 and TRBJ2-3; the TCRdb call, TRBD2, lacks DNA for checking. Germline assignment: CDR1 SGHDT and CDR2 YYEEEE. The CDR3 sequence is 16 residues long. The CDR3 loop reads CASSPDSGISPDTQYF.

The chain uses TRBV5-4 and TRBJ2-1; TCRdb's D call of TRBD1 is untestable without DNA. The germline gives CDR1 SGHNT, CDR2 YYREEE (reference sequence). The CDR3 has 15 residues. This CDR3 reads CASSLPPGVYNEQFF.